Each of the 31 T cell receptor beta chains below was sequenced from the same sample in a study of patients and donors after allogeneic stem cell transplantation. TCRdb passed the RT-PCR reads through MiXCR, listing each CDR3 protein once. The sample records about 200,000 distinct CDR3 sequences, about 40% being singletons. Sequenced sample: blood, either unsorted or a sorted T cell fraction (not recorded which). Receptors originate from a human donor who was either an allogeneic HSCT recipient or a stem cell or donor lymphocyte infusion donor (not recorded which). It is not recorded whose cells these are; they may come from a transplant donor.

This clonotype was recorded once. V gene TRBV19 combines with J gene TRBJ2-3; D possibly corresponds to TRBD1 (6 bases). Trimming took off 6 bases at V and 4 bases at J, with 20 bases between the two ends. Germline loops: CDR1 LNHDA, CDR2 SQIVND (reference sequence). This CDR3 is 16 amino acids long. In DNA form, the CDR3 reads TGTGCCAGTAGGAACAGCGGAAGAAGGGGGTCAGATACGCAGTATTTT. Encoded protein: CASRNSGRRGSDTQYF.

The rearrangement uses TRBV6-2 or TRBV6-3 and TRBJ2-1; TRBD2 might be the D (5 bases). Germline V gene lookup returns CDR1 MNHEY and CDR2 SVGEGT. V lost 0 bases and J 1 base, leaving 13 bases between the germline ends. The CDR3 is 17 amino acids. CDR3 residues: CASSYSGGTVSYNEQFF. In DNA, the CDR3 is TGTGCCAGCAGTTACTCTGGAGGAACAGTATCCTACAATGAGCAGTTCTTC.

This clonotype occurred a few times. The chain combines TRBV12-3 or TRBV12-4 with TRBJ1-1, with no clear D. The CDR3 has 15 amino acids. The V and J ends lost 6 bases and 1 base respectively, with 15 bases between them. The CDR3 DNA reads TGTGCCAGCAGCGAGAGGGTCAGTGGGAACACTGAAGCTTTCTTT. It codes for CASSERVSGNTEAFF.

This clonotype was counted a few times. The gene calls are TRBV7-2 and TRBJ1-2; D not resolved. Germline V gene lookup returns CDR1 SGHTA and CDR2 FQGNSA. V was cut by 1 base and J by 4 bases, with 7 bases left in between. This CDR3 spans 13 amino acids. The CDR3 DNA reads as TGTGCCAGCAGCTTAGAGACCTTCTATGGCTACACCTTC. Its translation is CASSLETFYGYTF.

This clonotype was seen more than once but under ten times. The V call is TRBV29-1, the J call TRBJ1-2; maybe TRBD1 (5 bases). The CDR3 is 10 residues long. The V end was cut by 7 bases, the J end by 8 bases, with 11 bases between. CDR1 and CDR2 from the germline V gene are SQVTM and ANQGSEA. CDR3 DNA sequence: TGCAGCGCAACCGGGGACGGCTACACCTTC. Translating it yields CSATGDGYTF.

This clonotype was counted a few times. The V call is TRBV29-1, the J call TRBJ1-1; no clear D. The CDR3 consists of 11 residues. CDR1 is SQVTM, CDR2 ANQGSEA, per germline. V lost 4 bases and J 1 base, leaving 4 bases between the germline ends. The CDR3 region is CSVVPNTEAFF. DNA of the CDR3: TGCAGCGTTGTTCCGAACACTGAAGCTTTCTTT.

This clonotype was counted only a few times. This chain uses TRBV4-2 with TRBJ1-4; perhaps TRBD1 as D (5 bases). Germline assignment: CDR1 LGHNA and CDR2 YNFKEQ. The ends were cut back, 0 bases at V and 5 bases at J, with 13 bases in the middle. This CDR3 has 16 residues. CDR3 in DNA: TGTGCCAGCAGCCAAGATACCGACAGTACCAATGAAAAACTGTTTTTT. Its translation is CASSQDTDSTNEKLFF.

The V gene is TRBV9, the J gene TRBJ2-5; TRBD2 aligns across 7 bases. CDR1 is SGDLS, CDR2 YYNGEE, per germline. V dropped 4 bases and J dropped 5; count of bases not matched to a gene: 11. CDR3 length: 15 amino acids. The CDR3 is CASSRAVAGGETQYF. CDR3 coding DNA: TGTGCCAGCAGCCGGGCGGTAGCGGGCGGGGAGACCCAGTACTTC.

The chain recombines TRBV27 with TRBJ2-5; D is possibly TRBD1 (6 bases). This CDR3 region has 16 residues. Germline V gene lookup returns CDR1 MNHEY and CDR2 SMNVEV (reference sequence). V was pared by 0 bases and J by 1 base, with 12 bases between. This CDR3 is CASSLSGRGPQETQYF. CDR3 in DNA: TGTGCCAGCAGTTTATCGGGCAGGGGACCCCAAGAGACCCAGTACTTC.

This rearrangement joins TRBV4-1 to TRBJ2-3; 10 bases agree with TRBD1. The CDR3 consists of 15 residues. Germline V gene lookup returns CDR1 MGHRA and CDR2 YSYEKL. V shed 0 bases and J 5 bases; nucleotides not matched to a gene: 2. The CDR3 reads CASSQEGTGVDTQYF. CDR3 DNA sequence: TGCGCCAGCAGCCAAGAAGGGACAGGGGTAGATACGCAGTATTTT.

This clonotype was detected ten times or more. The V gene is TRBV6-5, the J gene TRBJ2-1; 9 positions match TRBD2. The CDR3 runs 16 residues. Germline lookup yields CDR1 MNHEY and CDR2 SVGAGI. V lost 0 bases to trimming and J lost 4 bases; unmatched junction nucleotides: 4. The CDR3 DNA reads TGTGCCAGCAGTTACTCTGAAACTAGCGGGTACAATGAGCAGTTCTTC. This sequence encodes CASSYSETSGYNEQFF.

This clonotype has more than one count but fewer than ten. The rearrangement joins TRBV12-3 or TRBV12-4 to TRBJ1-5; 8 bases agree with TRBD1. The V segment lost 1 base and the J segment 1 base; nucleotides outside the gene matches: 3. This CDR3 contains 16 residues. The CDR3 region has the DNA TGTGCCAGCAGTTTAGGGACAGGGAAAAGCAATCAGCCCCAGCATTTT. Translated, it gives CASSLGTGKSNQPQHF.

This clonotype was counted only a few times. V gene TRBV7-9 combines with J gene TRBJ2-1, with D hard to call. The CDR3 extends over 15 amino acids. The germline V gene has CDR1 SEHNR and CDR2 FQNEAQ (reference sequence). V gave up 6 bases and J gave up 8 bases, with 20 bases separating them. CDR3: CASRFSWGTADEQFF. CDR3 sequence (DNA): TGTGCCAGCAGATTTTCGTGGGGAACTGCAGATGAGCAGTTCTTC.

The sample holds a few counts of this clonotype. This chain joins TRBV12-3 or TRBV12-4 and TRBJ2-5, with D perhaps TRBD2 (7 bases). CDR3 length: 15 amino acids. V was cut by 7 bases and J by 5 bases, with 20 bases left in between. The CDR3 reads CASTWGGAGMETQYF. CDR3 DNA sequence: TGTGCCAGCACCTGGGGGGGGGCAGGGATGGAGACCCAGTACTTC.

Concerning this clonotype itself: The junction shows a germline mismatch at one end, possibly a read error. The V and J genes are TRBV7-7 and TRBJ1-3, with unresolved D. Germline CDR1 and CDR2: SSHAT and FNYEAQ (reference sequence). The CDR3 has 15 amino acids. The CDR3 DNA is TGTGCTAGCAGCCAGGCCTCAAGCTCTGGAAACACCATATATTTT. Encoded protein: CASSQASSSGNTIYF.

This clonotype was observed a handful of times. This sequence joins TRBV29-1 and TRBJ2-3, with a possible D match to TRBD1 (6 bases). The CDR3 length is 12 residues. The V and J ends lost 4 bases and 3 bases respectively, with 8 bases between them. Per the germline V gene, CDR1 is SQVTM and CDR2 is ANQGSEA. The CDR3 is CSVGDKTDTQYF. The CDR3 DNA reads TGCAGCGTTGGGGACAAGACAGATACGCAGTATTTT.

The table lists this clonotype with a count of one. The chain carries TRBV6-6 and TRBJ2-2; D is ambiguous. The CDR3 is 16 amino acids. Between the trimmed V and J ends, which lost 0 bases and 4 bases, there was a span of 12 bases. Germline assignment: CDR1 MNHNY and CDR2 SVGAGI (reference sequence). Here the CDR3 reads CASSYSTRTPTGELFF. CDR3 nucleotides: TGTGCCAGCAGTTACTCGACGCGCACTCCCACCGGGGAGCTGTTTTTT.

J is TRBJ1-5 and V is TRBV4-3, with TRBD1 identical over 7 bases. With 1 base clipped from V and 4 bases from J, the junction kept 7 bases outside the gene matches. This CDR3 contains 16 residues. Germline V CDR1 and CDR2: LGHNA, YSLEER. CDR3 DNA: TGCGCCAGCAGCCAAGCCGACAGGGACGGGAATCAGCCCCAGCATTTT. It translates to CASSQADRDGNQPQHF.

The gene calls are TRBV12-3 or TRBV12-4 and TRBJ2-7; possibly TRBD2 for D (6 bases). CDR3 length: 14 residues. V shed 3 bases and J shed 2 bases, with 11 bases lying between them. The CDR3 here is CASSLSGTPYEQYF. The CDR3, as DNA: TGTGCCAGCAGTTTGTCCGGGACTCCCTACGAGCAGTACTTC.

This chain uses TRBV7-6 with TRBJ1-2; no reliable D call. The V end was cut by 2 bases, the J end by 4 bases, with 17 bases between. This CDR3 is 16 amino acids long. Looked up from germline, CDR1 is SGHVS and CDR2 is FNYEAQ. This CDR3 reads CASSLRAGSQSYGYTF. CDR3 bases: TGTGCCAGCAGCTTACGGGCCGGTTCTCAAAGCTATGGCTACACCTTC.

This rearrangement joins TRBV28 to TRBJ2-5; D may be TRBD2 (5 bases). Germline V gene lookup returns CDR1 MDHEN and CDR2 SYDVKM. CDR3 length equals 13 residues. V shed 2 bases and J shed 7 bases, with 11 bases lying between them. As DNA, the CDR3 is TGTGCCAGCAGTTTAGTAGGGCGGGCGACCCAGTACTTC. It encodes CASSLVGRATQYF.

The rearrangement joins TRBV4-2 to TRBJ2-7; no clear D. This CDR3 is 12 amino acids long. Trimming removed 1 base from V and 6 bases from J, with 7 bases in between. CDR1 and CDR2 from the germline V gene are LGHNA and YNFKEQ. This CDR3 is CASSQGASEQYF. CDR3 sequence (DNA): TGTGCCAGCAGCCAAGGGGCGAGCGAGCAGTACTTC.

The chain links TRBV27 to TRBJ2-7, with 9 positions matching TRBD1. V gave up 5 bases and J gave up 1 base; unmatched junction bases: 12. The CDR3 length is 17 residues. Germline V gene lookup returns CDR1 MNHEY and CDR2 SMNVEV (reference sequence). The CDR3, as DNA: TGTGCCAGCAGTCTCTCTTTACAGGGGGCTAGATCCTACGAGCAGTACTTC. Translating gives CASSLSLQGARSYEQYF.

This clonotype showed up just a few times. This chain joins TRBV20-1 and TRBJ2-7; TRBD2 matches at 13 bases. Germline V gives CDR1 DFQATT, CDR2 SNEGSKA (reference sequence). The J segment lost 1 base and the V segment lost 4 bases, leaving 7 bases of the junction unmatched. This CDR3 is 16 amino acids long. For the CDR3, the DNA is TGCAGTGCTATGGGACTAGCGGGGCCTTATTCCTACGAGCAGTACTTC. This codes for CSAMGLAGPYSYEQYF.

The chain joins TRBV28 to TRBJ2-1; D gene uncertain. The CDR3 consists of 13 residues. V was cut by 3 bases and J by 6 bases, with 9 bases left in between. Germline lookup yields CDR1 MDHEN and CDR2 SYDVKM. The CDR3 DNA reads as TGTGCCAGCAGTTTTCTTGGTCGCAATGAGCAGTTCTTC. This gives the protein CASSFLGRNEQFF.

This clonotype turned up a few times. V gene TRBV2 combines with J gene TRBJ1-2, with a possible D match to TRBD1 (6 bases). The V end was cut by 3 bases, the J end by 6 bases, with 14 bases between. Germline CDR1 is SNHLY and CDR2 is FYNNEI. This CDR3 is 14 amino acids long. The CDR3 bases are TGTGCCAGCAGTGACTGGGGGCAGAGCCATGGCTACACCTTC. This translates into CASSDWGQSHGYTF.

This clonotype appeared once. This chain connects TRBV5-4 to TRBJ2-1; 12 positions agree with TRBD2. Trimming removed 8 bases from V and 3 bases from J; junction bases left unmatched: 12. Germline V gene data show CDR1 as SGHNT and CDR2 as YYREEE (reference sequence). The CDR3 is made up of 17 amino acids. The CDR3 bases are TGTGCCAGTAAACCTAGCGGGAGGGCCACGGGCTACAATGAGCAGTTCTTC. Translated: CASKPSGRATGYNEQFF.

Only one count was recorded for this clonotype. V gene TRBV28 combines with J gene TRBJ2-3, with a possible D match to TRBD2 (6 bases). Germline CDR1 reads MDHEN; CDR2 reads SYDVKM. V dropped 6 bases and J dropped 0 bases, with 16 bases sitting between them. The CDR3 spans 16 residues. The CDR3 nucleotides are TGTGCCAGCAGCCTAATTTCCGGGACTAGCACAGATACGCAGTATTTT. The encoded protein is CASSLISGTSTDTQYF.

This clonotype was counted a few times. This chain uses TRBV28 with TRBJ2-7; 14 nucleotides match TRBD2. Germline CDR1 MDHEN, CDR2 SYDVKM. V shed 4 bases, J shed 0 bases, and the junction held 8 bases outside the gene matches. The CDR3 sequence is 18 residues long. CDR3 sequence (DNA): TGTGCCAGCAGTTCAAGGACTAGCGGGAGGCACGCCTCCTACGAGCAGTACTTC. It encodes CASSSRTSGRHASYEQYF.

The CDR3 here is CASSQTGRLMNTEAFF. For the CDR3, the DNA is TGTGCCAGCAGTCAGACAGGGCGACTCATGAACACTGAAGCTTTCTTT. V is TRBV28 and J is TRBJ1-1, with TRBD1 matching 7 bases. The J segment lost 0 bases and the V segment lost 5 bases, leaving 9 bases of the junction unmatched. The CDR3 is made up of 16 amino acids. CDR1 is MDHEN, CDR2 SYDVKM, per germline.

The table lists this clonotype with a few counts. The genes are TRBV6-5 and TRBJ1-6, with a possible D match to TRBD1 (5 bases). Trimming shortened V by 6 bases and J by 10 bases, and 13 bases separated the two germline ends. The CDR3 totals 13 residues. CDR1 MNHEY and CDR2 SVGAGI come from the germline V gene. The CDR3 protein is CASSNPGGSPLHF. In nucleotides, the CDR3 is TGTGCCAGCAGCAATCCCGGGGGGTCACCCCTCCACTTT.